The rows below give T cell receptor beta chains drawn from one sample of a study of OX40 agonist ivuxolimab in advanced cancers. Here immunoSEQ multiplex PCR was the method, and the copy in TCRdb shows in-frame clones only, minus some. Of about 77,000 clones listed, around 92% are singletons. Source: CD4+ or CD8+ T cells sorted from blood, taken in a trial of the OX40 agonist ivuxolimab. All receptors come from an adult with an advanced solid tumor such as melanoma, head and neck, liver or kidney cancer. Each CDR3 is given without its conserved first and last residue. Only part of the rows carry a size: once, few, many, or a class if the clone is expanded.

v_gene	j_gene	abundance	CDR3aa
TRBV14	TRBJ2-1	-	ASSQDLRTNNEQF
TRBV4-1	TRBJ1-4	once	ASSLVQREKLF
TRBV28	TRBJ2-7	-	ASKRDTLEQY
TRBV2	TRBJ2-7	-	ASKLQGQGNEQY
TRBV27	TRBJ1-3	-	ASRDRGQTENTIY
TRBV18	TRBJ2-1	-	ASSPISSSEQF
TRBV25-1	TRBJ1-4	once	ACNRGNEKLF
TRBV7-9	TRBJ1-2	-	ASSPSQGVGYGYT
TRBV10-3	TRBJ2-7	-	AISNPGQGSYEQY
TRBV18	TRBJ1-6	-	ASSLEAYNSPLH
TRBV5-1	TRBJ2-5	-	ASSWNTGGEETQY
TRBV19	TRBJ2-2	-	ASSRASGRLQTGELF
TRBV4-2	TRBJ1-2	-	ASSQGTGPNYGYT
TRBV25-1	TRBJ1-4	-	ASSEYGANEKLF
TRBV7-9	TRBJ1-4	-	ASSFSEKLF
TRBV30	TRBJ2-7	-	AWSVWAGGREQY
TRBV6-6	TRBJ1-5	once	ASSRRGQPLSRPQH
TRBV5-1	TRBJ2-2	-	ASSSAQFAGELF
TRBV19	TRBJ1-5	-	ASSNPYQPQH
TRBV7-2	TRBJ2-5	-	ASSLVGTVQETQY
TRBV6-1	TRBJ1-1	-	ASSSRQGGAEAF
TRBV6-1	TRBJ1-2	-	ASRTMEIANYGYT
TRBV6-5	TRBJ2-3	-	ASRQGVLRTDTQY
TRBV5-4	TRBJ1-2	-	ASSLDSGGYT
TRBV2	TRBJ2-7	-	ASSGEGEQY
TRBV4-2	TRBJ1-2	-	ASSQVSTGYGYT
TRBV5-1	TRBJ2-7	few	ASAQGQTYEQY
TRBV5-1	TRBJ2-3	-	ASRPGTDTDTQY
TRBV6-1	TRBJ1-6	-	ASSERNSPLH
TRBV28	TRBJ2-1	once	ASSYLGLIGDEQF
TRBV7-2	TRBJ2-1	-	ASSVNAASLYNEQF
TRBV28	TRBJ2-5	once	ASSLIKGETQY
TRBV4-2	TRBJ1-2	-	ASSSSGGGKYGYT
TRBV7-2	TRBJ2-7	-	ASSLRDYEQY
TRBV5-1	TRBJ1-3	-	ASSLQGVGNTIY
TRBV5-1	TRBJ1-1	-	ASTLTGRGMNTEAF
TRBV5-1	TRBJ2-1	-	ASTPGGYNEQF
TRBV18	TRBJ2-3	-	ASSSGGHMDTQY
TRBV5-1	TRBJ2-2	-	ASSLQGFGELF
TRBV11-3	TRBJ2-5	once	ASSPGTSRGETQY
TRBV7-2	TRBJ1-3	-	ASSGALSGNTIY
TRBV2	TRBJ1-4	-	ASRDRIGLEKLF
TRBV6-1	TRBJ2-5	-	ASSHVQETQY
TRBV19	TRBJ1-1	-	ASSIGSGEAEAF
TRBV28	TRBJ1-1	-	ASSLVGDTEAF
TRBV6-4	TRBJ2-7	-	ASSDPSSGSHEQY
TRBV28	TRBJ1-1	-	ASSSGGIVVAF
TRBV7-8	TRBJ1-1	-	ASTRGQGTEAF
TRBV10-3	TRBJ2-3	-	AIRGAPSTDTQY
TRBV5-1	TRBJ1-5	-	ASSPGTWDGQPQH
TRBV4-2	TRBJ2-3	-	ASRPGEGIVDTQY
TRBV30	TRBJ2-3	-	AWSGWRGTDTQY